What follows are 11 T cell receptor beta chains derived from one specimen sequenced in a study of shared clonotypes between healthy human individuals. Method: immunoSEQ multiplex PCR; TCRdb's copy keeps in-frame clones and lacks some. In the table there are some 300,000 clones, less than 85% of which are singletons. The sequenced sample was memory CD4+ T cells sorted from blood. Subset: CD45RA-negative fraction. These receptors were taken from a man aged 25-45 years in good health.

This sequence joins TRBV29-1 and TRBJ2-7; possibly TRBD1 for D (7 bases). There are 12 residues in the CDR3. Germline V gives CDR1 SQVTM, CDR2 ANQGSEA. The germline V and J ends were trimmed by 5 bases and 2 bases, with 10 bases remaining between them. Here the CDR3 DNA reads TGCAGCGTTTTCAGGGGGGCCTACGAGCAGTACTTC. Amino acids: CSVFRGAYEQYF.

This clone was picked up a small number of times. The rearrangement joins TRBV11-2 to TRBJ1-2; no reliable D call. There are 15 residues in the CDR3. Germline CDR1 reads SGHAT; CDR2 reads FQNNGV. V dropped 5 bases and J dropped 4 bases, with 17 bases sitting between them. CDR3 sequence: CASSPLDRRSYGYTF. CDR3 in DNA: TGTGCCAGCAGCCCCCTGGATAGGCGGAGCTATGGCTACACCTTC.

The chain links TRBV9 to TRBJ2-6; D is perhaps TRBD1 or TRBD2 (5 bases each). CDR1 is SGDLS and CDR2 is YYNGEE in the germline V gene. The CDR3 is 17 residues long. Trimming cost V 2 bases and J 2 bases, with 14 bases left between them. This chain's CDR3 is CASSVSSGRAGANVLTF. Written as DNA, the CDR3 is TGTGCCAGCAGCGTCTCGAGCGGCAGGGCTGGGGCCAACGTCCTGACTTTC. The whole variable domain, filled in from reference TRBV9 and TRBJ2-6, reads DSGVTQTPKHLITATGQRVTLRCSPRSGDLSVYWYQQSLDQGLQFLIQYYNGEERAKGNILERFSAQQFPDLHSELNLSSLELGDSALYFCASSVSSGRAGANVLTFGAGSRLTVL.

The chain is built from TRBV7-8 and TRBJ2-1; TRBD2 matches at 12 bases. The CDR3 consists of 17 residues. Germline CDR1 reads SGHVS; CDR2 reads FQNEAQ. V was clipped by 0 bases and J by 8 bases; unmatched bases: 8. CDR3 residues: CASSLARGLAGLYEQFF. Written as DNA, the CDR3 is TGTGCCAGCAGCTTAGCGCGGGGACTAGCGGGTTTGTATGAGCAGTTCTTC. Full variable domain (outside the CDR3, taken from reference TRBV7-8 and TRBJ2-1): GAGVSQSPRYKVAKRGQDVALRCDPISGHVSLFWYQQALGQGPEFLTYFQNEAQLDKSGLPSDRFFAERPEGSVSTLKIQRTQQEDSAVYLCASSLARGLAGLYEQFFGPGTRLTVL.

This sequence joins TRBV11-2 and TRBJ1-1; D uncertain. The V and J ends lost 6 bases and 0 bases respectively, with 11 bases between them. The CDR3 contains 14 residues. CDR1 and CDR2 (germline): SGHAT, FQNNGV. CDR3 coding DNA: TGTGCCAGCAGGTTATGGGCTGTGAACACTGAAGCTTTCTTT. Translating gives CASRLWAVNTEAFF.

V and J are TRBV19 and TRBJ2-2; D ambiguous. This CDR3 has 13 residues. Germline loops: CDR1 LNHDA, CDR2 SQIVND (reference sequence). Trimming removed 5 bases at V and 8 bases at J, with 12 bases between. CDR3 loop: CASSLGSIGELFF. In DNA form, the CDR3 reads TGTGCCAGTAGTTTAGGGTCCATAGGGGAGCTGTTTTTT.

V is TRBV5-1 and J is TRBJ1-3, with 7 bases fitting TRBD1. The CDR3 has 16 residues. V shed 4 bases, J shed 0 bases, and the junction held 7 bases outside the gene matches. CDR1 and CDR2 from the germline V gene are SGHRS and YFSETQ. The CDR3 sequence: CASSRSGQNSGNTIYF. The DNA for the CDR3 is TGCGCCAGCAGCCGATCGGGACAGAACTCTGGAAACACCATATATTTT.

This chain links TRBV10-3 with TRBJ2-2; 7 nucleotides line up with TRBD1. Germline V gene sequence: CDR1 ENHRY, CDR2 SYGVKD. J was trimmed by 2 bases and V by 8 bases; bases with no gene match: 8. This CDR3 has 15 amino acids. CDR3 in DNA: TGTGCCATCTGTCCCGGGACAGTAAACACCGGGGAGCTGTTTTTT. Translation gives CAICPGTVNTGELFF.

The rearrangement joins TRBV11-2 to TRBJ2-2; 7 positions agree with TRBD1. V lost 7 bases to trimming and J lost 5 bases; unmatched junction nucleotides: 7. The germline V gene has CDR1 SGHAT and CDR2 FQNNGV. The CDR3 has 14 amino acids. The CDR3 sequence is CASIWDRLTGELFF. In nucleotides, the CDR3 is TGTGCCAGCATATGGGACAGACTGACCGGGGAGCTGTTTTTT.

The chain combines TRBV2 with TRBJ1-2; 7 positions match TRBD1. Germline V lookup: CDR1 SNHLY, CDR2 FYNNEI. V was clipped by 3 bases and J by 4 bases; unmatched bases: 5. The CDR3 spans 14 residues. The CDR3 here is CASSDEGASYGYTF. Here the CDR3 DNA reads TGTGCCAGCAGTGACGAGGGGGCTAGCTATGGCTACACCTTC. Complete variable domain (other parts from reference TRBV2 and TRBJ1-2): EPEVTQTPSHQVTQMGQEVILRCVPISNHLYFYWYRQILGQKVEFLVSFYNNEISEKSEIFDDQFSVERPDGSNFTLKIRSTKLEDSAMYFCASSDEGASYGYTFGSGTRLTVV.

The gene calls are TRBV28 and TRBJ2-4; perhaps D is TRBD1 or TRBD2 (7 bases each). V shed 5 bases and J shed 6 bases, with 14 bases lying between them. The CDR3 is 14 amino acids. The germline V gene has CDR1 MDHEN and CDR2 SYDVKM. The CDR3 bases are TGTGCCAGCAGTACCTCCAGGGGGGGAAACATTCAGTACTTC. Its translation: CASSTSRGGNIQYF. Together with reference TRBV28 and TRBJ2-4, the CDR3 gives the full variable domain: DVKVTQSSRYLVKRTGEKVFLECVQDMDHENMFWYRQDPGLGLRLIYFSYDVKMKEKGDIPEGYSVSREKKERFSLILESASTNQTSMYLCASSTSRGGNIQYFGAGTRLSVL.